A selection of T cell receptor beta chains follows, all from one sample in a study of blood T cell repertoires in COVID-19. TCRdb's copy holds only in-frame clones and misses some; the assay was immunoSEQ multiplex PCR. Of about 180,000 clones in the sample, over 75% were seen once. The sequencing sample was made of peripheral blood. The receptors were sampled from a man aged 65 to 79 with active or convalescent COVID-19. CDR3s include the opening cysteine and the closing phenylalanine or tryptophan. D genes are given only for firm matches. The size entry is marked missing in some rows and otherwise reads once, few, many or a size class.

-,TRBJ2-2,TRBD2,TRBV5-5,TGTGCCCGCCGCTGGATTCCTAGCGGGGGGGCGTCCGGGGAGCTGTTTTTT,CARRWIPSGGASGELFF
-,TRBJ2-3,TRBD1,TRBV19,TGTGCCAGTAGTCCCGGACAGGGCGGGACAGATACGCAGTATTTT,CASSPGQGGTDTQYF
-,TRBJ2-3,TRBD1,TRBV9,TGTGCCAGCAGCGGACAGGGTGGAGATACGCAGTATTTT,CASSGQGGDTQYF
few,TRBJ1-5,-,TRBV12-5,TGTGCTAGTGGTTTGGTAGTGGGGGGAGGAAGAAATCAGCCCCAGCATTTT,CASGLVVGGGRNQPQHF
-,TRBJ2-4,TRBD1,TRBV6-1,TGTGCCAGCAGTGAATGGTTAGGACAGGCTCTGAAAAACATTCAGTACTTC,CASSEWLGQALKNIQYF
-,TRBJ1-5,-,TRBV5-1,TGCGCCAGCAGCTTACAGGGAGGCAATCAGCCCCAGCATTTT,CASSLQGGNQPQHF
-,TRBJ2-3,TRBD2,TRBV30,TGTGCCTTTTCACCGGGGGCGGGAGGGTATACGCAGTATTTT,CAFSPGAGGYTQYF
-,TRBJ2-2,-,TRBV9,TGTGCCAGCAGCACCGGTCCAAACCGGAACACCGGGGAGCTGTTTTTT,CASSTGPNRNTGELFF
-,TRBJ2-3,-,TRBV7-2,TGTGCCAGCGGGTCGGGTCAGGGGCCCGATACGCAGTATTTT,CASGSGQGPDTQYF
-,TRBJ1-5,TRBD1,TRBV19,TGTGCCAGTAGTATACAGGGGGGTAGCAATCAGCCCCAGCATTTT,CASSIQGGSNQPQHF
few,TRBJ2-5,TRBD2,TRBV18,TGTGCCAGCTCACCACTTCAGCGGGGGGGCTCCCAAGAGACCCAGTACTTC,CASSPLQRGGSQETQYF
-,TRBJ2-5,TRBD1,TRBV5-4,TGTGCCAGCAGCTCTCAGACAGGGAAGGAGACCCAGTACTTC,CASSSQTGKETQYF
-,TRBJ2-4,-,TRBV27,TGTGCCAGCAGTTCTCGCCTAGCCAGCCAAAACATTCAGTACTTC,CASSSRLASQNIQYF
-,TRBJ2-7,-,TRBV11-2,TGTGCCAGCAGCTTATTGGGCATTTCCTCCTACGAGCAGTACTTC,CASSLLGISSYEQYF
-,TRBJ1-2,TRBD1,TRBV19,TGTGCCAGTAGTCCCTACGACCAGGGGGCCAGCGGCTACACCTTC,CASSPYDQGASGYTF
-,TRBJ1-2,-,TRBV11-2,TGTGCCAGCAGCCCCAACAGTGCCACTAACTATGGCTACACCTTC,CASSPNSATNYGYTF
-,TRBJ1-1,-,TRBV12-3/TRBV12-4,TGTGCCAGCACCTCTGAGCCGAACACTGAAGCTTTCTTT,CASTSEPNTEAFF
few,TRBJ2-1,-,TRBV3-1/TRBV3-2,TGTGCCAGCAGCCAAACAGTCAATGAGCAGTTCTTC,CASSQTVNEQFF
-,TRBJ2-1,-,TRBV7-8,TGTGCCAGTCGGGAAACTAGCTTGCACAATGAGCAGTTCTTC,CASRETSLHNEQFF
-,TRBJ1-1,-,TRBV6-6,TGTGCCACAGCTCAGGGAGGAGGAACTGAAGCTTTCTTT,CATAQGGGTEAFF
once,TRBJ2-1,TRBD1,TRBV5-5,TGTGCCAGCAGTCCCGGGACAGGGTACAATGAGCAGTTCTTC,CASSPGTGYNEQFF
-,TRBJ2-3,-,TRBV5-1,TGCGCCAGCAGCGCGGACCGACTAGTAGATACGCAGTATTTT,CASSADRLVDTQYF
-,TRBJ1-2,-,TRBV5-6,TGTGCCAGCAGCGAAAAACACGGGTCTCCTTATGGCTACACCTTC,CASSEKHGSPYGYTF
-,TRBJ1-2,TRBD1,TRBV5-1,TGCGCCAGCAGCGCCGGACAGGGTACTTTTAACTATGGCTACACCTTC,CASSAGQGTFNYGYTF
few,TRBJ1-1,-,TRBV5-1,TGCGCCAGCAGCCCAGGGGTGAACACTGAAGCTTTCTTT,CASSPGVNTEAFF
-,TRBJ2-1,TRBD2,TRBV11-3,TGTGCCAGCAGCTTGTTAACTAGCGGGAGGAATGAGCAGTTCTTC,CASSLLTSGRNEQFF
-,TRBJ2-1,TRBD2,TRBV10-3,TGTGCCATCAGCCCTGGGACTAGCGGGGCCATGAACAATGAGCAGTTCTTC,CAISPGTSGAMNNEQFF
once,TRBJ2-1,-,TRBV5-1,TGCGCCAGCAGCTTAGCGGGCCGCTCCTACAATGAGCAGTTCTTC,CASSLAGRSYNEQFF
few,TRBJ2-7,TRBD1,TRBV27,TGTGCCAGCAGTTTATCTGGTGTTGGCAGGGGGACCTACGAGCAGTACTTC,CASSLSGVGRGTYEQYF
-,TRBJ2-1,-,TRBV18,TGTGCCAGCTCACCATCGAGGGTTCGGGACAATGAGCAGTTCTTC,CASSPSRVRDNEQFF
-,TRBJ2-5,TRBD2,TRBV27,TGTGCCAGCAGTTTAGGGACTAGCGGGATGGGGGAGACCCAGTACTTC,CASSLGTSGMGETQYF